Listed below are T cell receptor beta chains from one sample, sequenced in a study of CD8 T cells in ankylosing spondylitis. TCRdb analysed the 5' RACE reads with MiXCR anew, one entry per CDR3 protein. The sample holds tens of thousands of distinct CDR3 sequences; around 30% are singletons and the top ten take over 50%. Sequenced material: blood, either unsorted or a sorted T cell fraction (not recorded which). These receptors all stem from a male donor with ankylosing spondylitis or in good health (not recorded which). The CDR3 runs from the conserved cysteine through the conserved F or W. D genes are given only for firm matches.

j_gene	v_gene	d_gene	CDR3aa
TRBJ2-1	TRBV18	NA	CASSQASSYNEQFF
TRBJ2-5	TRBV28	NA	CASRRGGGGETQYF
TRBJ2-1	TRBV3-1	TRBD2	CASSQDSGSYNEQFF
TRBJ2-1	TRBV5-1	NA	CASSPGRGYNEQFF
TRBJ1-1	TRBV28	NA	CASSFMTEAFF
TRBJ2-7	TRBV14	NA	CASGTRYEQYF
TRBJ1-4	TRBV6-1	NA	CASSQGYATNEKLFF
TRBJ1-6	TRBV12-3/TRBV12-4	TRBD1	CASSRGQPNSPLHF
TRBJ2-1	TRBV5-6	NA	CASGSQGTNNEQFF
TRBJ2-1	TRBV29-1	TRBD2	CSVELADLYNEQFF
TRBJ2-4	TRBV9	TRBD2	CASSARLAGAPEENIQYF
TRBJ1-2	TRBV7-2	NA	CASGSGYVHTF
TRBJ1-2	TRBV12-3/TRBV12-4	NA	CASSPSGVLYGYTF
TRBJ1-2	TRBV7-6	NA	CASSLVNEYGYTF
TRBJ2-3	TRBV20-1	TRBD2	CSATTGTSGGLDTQYF
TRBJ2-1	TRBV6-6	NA	CASSYSIIQFF
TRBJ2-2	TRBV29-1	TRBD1	CSGLTGLSGTGELFF
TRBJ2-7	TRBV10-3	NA	CAISERGGEQYF
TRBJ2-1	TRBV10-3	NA	CAISESAKINEQFF
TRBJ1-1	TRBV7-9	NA	CASSPLTGNTEAFF
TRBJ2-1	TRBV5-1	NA	CASSLDVVNEQFF
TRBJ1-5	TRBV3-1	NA	CASSQDLQVQPQHF
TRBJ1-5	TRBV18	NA	CASSPLQVSNQPQHF
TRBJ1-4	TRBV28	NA	CASTPEKDGNNEKLFF
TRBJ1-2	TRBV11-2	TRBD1	CASSISPGTGFGYTF
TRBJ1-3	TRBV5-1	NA	CASSLGSGQKYF